Reported below is one T cell receptor (beta chain). The sample holds a few counts of this clonotype. Its antigen specificity is not known. Base-call qualities are not available, and no considerably larger clone is one nucleotide away. To demonstrate the VDJtools post-analysis software, TCR beta repertoires were profiled from the peripheral blood of some 12 young patients with multiple sclerosis. Multiple sclerosis patients were children and adolescents aged 6 to 15 years. This entry is derived from a study of post-analysis software for immune sequencing data (dated by TCRdb to between 2015 and 2016). Broadly, across the study: Disease courses on record covered relapsing-remitting, secondary progressive and progressive-relapsing multiple sclerosis, though some patients had no subtype annotation. Patient repertoires were compared against roughly 12 previously published healthy control repertoires from donors aged 6 to 25 years. A subset of samples was prepared in parallel using single-end sample barcoding, then pooled and co-amplified after Illumina adapter ligation.

Paper-wide results and their limitations: The multiple sclerosis patient group was slightly younger than the control group. Compared with controls, multiple sclerosis patients had significantly lower normalized Chao1 diversity, a finding suggesting substantial peripheral T-cell clonal expansion. Patients showed significantly higher frequencies than controls for roughly five TRBV segments, among them TRBV5-6, TRBV5-1 and TRBV20-1. Strong co-clustering of samples prepared in the same batch was shown by direct clustering with F measure, prompting a batch-effect correction.

The library was prepared using PCR. The instrument was an Illumina HiSeq 2500. To reduce PCR and sequencing biases, unique molecular identifiers were incorporated into the TCR beta cDNA libraries. Every 1 to 10 million input T cells yielded approximately 500,000 cDNA molecules, meaning each molecule approximated one T cell. The same protocol used for the earlier healthy control dataset was applied to prepare and sequence the patient libraries. Within a given batch, samples were prepared together, multiplexed and sequenced on the same HiSeq lane. On the authors' methods: Raw barcoded reads were processed with MIGEC, discarding single-read molecular identifier groups before consensus assembly and CDR3 extraction. Clonotype tables were post-analysed with VDJtools, normalizing diversity by down-sampling all datasets to the smallest sample size. In repertoire overlap clustering, CDR3 amino acid sequences, but not nucleotide sequences, were matched to correct batch-related cross-sample contamination. TCRdb redid the processing of the public reads, applying fastp at Q25 and MiXCR, and retained in-frame beta chains. Every distinct CDR3 protein forms one entry, paired with its most common genes and DNA. The V and J calls, along with clone size, are taken from TCRdb and not from the paper's own processing. This sample gives about 400,000 distinct CDR3 sequences in total; less than 35% of them show up just once. Roughly 13% of the sample rests with the top ten.

From cysteine to phenylalanine, the CDR3 is 15 amino acids long. Only the CDR3 DNA is retained, 45 bases long and in frame from the first base. As encoded in the germline V gene, CDR1 is SGHRS while CDR2 is YFSETQ. V is reduced by 1 base and J by 4 bases, leaving a spacing of 14 bases between them. The receptor's source is a girl aged 10-17 years with multiple sclerosis. This receptor chain uses TRBV5-1 and TRBJ2-5, with TRBD1 tentatively as D gene (6 bases match). The sample consisted of blood. The CDR3 region has the sequence CASSLSIQGGETQYF. DNA sequence: TGCGCCAGCAGCTTGTCAATCCAAGGGGGAGAGACCCAGTACTTC.